The 19 T cell receptor beta chains reported below all come from one sample, sequenced in a study of OX40 agonist ivuxolimab in advanced cancers. Here immunoSEQ multiplex PCR was the method, and the copy in TCRdb shows in-frame clones only, minus some. The profile shows about 69,000 clones, more than 85% of them singletons. The input for sequencing was CD4+ or CD8+ T cells sorted from blood, taken in a trial of the OX40 agonist ivuxolimab. All receptors come from an adult with an advanced solid tumor such as melanoma, head and neck, liver or kidney cancer.

The V call is TRBV6-5, the J call TRBJ2-6; no firm D call. Germline V gene sequence: CDR1 MNHEY, CDR2 SVGAGI. This CDR3 contains 14 residues. With 4 bases removed from V and 3 bases from J, the gap between germline ends came to 7 bases. CDR3 protein: CASSLNGGANVLTF. CDR3 nucleotide sequence: TGTGCCAGCAGTTTAAACGGTGGGGCCAACGTCCTGACTTTC.

The chain has TRBV11-3 and TRBJ2-3; D may be TRBD2 (6 bases). V was clipped by 1 base and J by 5 bases, with 13 bases between them. CDR3 length: 15 residues. CDR1 is SGHNT, CDR2 YENEEA, per germline. The CDR3 is CASSLGGGEIDTQYF. The CDR3 DNA reads as TGTGCCAGCAGCTTAGGTGGAGGGGAAATAGATACGCAGTATTTT.

The chain combines TRBV5-1 with TRBJ2-1; D not resolved. This CDR3 has 14 residues. Trimming removed 1 base from V and 4 bases from J, with 9 bases in between. The germline CDR1 and CDR2 sequences are SGHRS and YFSETQ. The CDR3 coding sequence is TGCGCCAGCAGCTTGAAAGAAGAATACAATGAGCAGTTCTTC. It specifies CASSLKEEYNEQFF.

This chain uses TRBV30 with TRBJ2-7, with D maybe TRBD1 (6 bases). CDR1 is GTSNPN, CDR2 SVGIG, per germline (reference sequence). This CDR3 contains 14 residues. Trimming took off 4 bases at V and 5 bases at J, with 18 bases between the two ends. CDR3 coding DNA: TGTGCCTGGAATTCCGGGACAACAGGCCACGAGCAGTACTTC. It encodes CAWNSGTTGHEQYF.

There are a few counts of this clone. The genes are TRBV6-1 and TRBJ1-5; TRBD1 might be the D (5 bases). CDR1 and CDR2 (germline): MNHNS, SASEGT. The ends were cut back, 6 bases at V and 7 bases at J, with 13 bases in the middle. CDR3 length equals 13 residues. CDR3 nucleotide sequence: TGTGCCAGCAGCCTCTTGGGGGGACAGCCCCAGCATTTT. It is translated as CASSLLGGQPQHF.

The chain uses TRBV6-1 and TRBJ1-2; 7 nucleotides agree with TRBD1. The CDR3 runs 18 residues. V dropped 2 bases and J dropped 4; count of bases not matched to a gene: 16. From germline, CDR1 is MNHNS and CDR2 SASEGT. The CDR3 sequence: CASSETVGTAWGPYGYTF. CDR3 nucleotide sequence: TGTGCCAGCAGTGAAACTGTCGGGACAGCCTGGGGACCCTATGGCTACACCTTC.

The gene calls are TRBV11-3 and TRBJ1-2, with D possibly matching TRBD1 (5 bases). Trimming left V 5 bases short and J 5 bases short, with 21 bases between. This CDR3 has 16 residues. The germline V gene encodes CDR1 SGHNT and CDR2 YENEEA. The CDR3 DNA is TGTGCCAGCAGCCCCCGGGGAGGGCAGGGTCGGTATGGCTACACCTTC. The encoded protein is CASSPRGGQGRYGYTF.

This clone appeared a few times. The chain links TRBV10-2 to TRBJ2-3, with 12 bases fitting TRBD2. V gave up 7 bases and J gave up 3 bases; unmatched junction bases: 8. Germline V lookup: CDR1 WSHSY, CDR2 SAAADI. The CDR3 spans 16 residues. The CDR3 reads CASKTPSGRGTDTQYF. The CDR3 region has the DNA TGCGCCAGCAAAACGCCTAGCGGGAGGGGAACAGATACGCAGTATTTT.

V gene TRBV15 combines with J gene TRBJ2-3; no definite D call. In germline, CDR1 is LNHNV, CDR2 YYDKDF (reference sequence). CDR3 size: 15 residues. Deletions cut 2 bases from V and 0 bases from J, with 9 bases between. DNA of the CDR3: TGTGCCACCAGCAGAAAGCCGAGGAGCACAGATACGCAGTATTTT. Protein sequence: CATSRKPRSTDTQYF. The full variable domain, completed using reference TRBV15 and TRBJ2-3, is DAMVIQNPRYQVTQFGKPVTLSCSQTLNHNVMYWYQQKSSQAPKLLFHYYDKDFNNEADTPDNFQSRRPNTSFCFLDIRSPGLGDTAMYLCATSRKPRSTDTQYFGPGTRLTVL.

V gene TRBV5-5 combines with J gene TRBJ1-1, with D maybe TRBD1 (6 bases). The CDR3 has 13 amino acids. V was pared by 4 bases and J by 8 bases, with 15 bases between. Germline-derived CDR1 and CDR2 are SGHKS and YYEKEE (reference sequence). The CDR3 DNA reads as TGTGCCAGCAGCAGGACAGACCGCAGGGAAGCTTTCTTT. Protein product: CASSRTDRREAFF.

This chain connects TRBV5-1 to TRBJ1-2; possible D gene TRBD1, 5 bases. This CDR3 spans 14 amino acids. The V and J ends lost 4 bases and 4 bases respectively, with 14 bases between them. Germline loops: CDR1 SGHRS, CDR2 YFSETQ. This CDR3 is CASSTQAGGYGYTF. For the CDR3, the DNA is TGCGCCAGCAGCACCCAGGCTGGGGGCTATGGCTACACCTTC.

The V call is TRBV5-4, the J call TRBJ1-1, with D possibly TRBD1 on 6 matching bases. V gave up 2 bases and J gave up 1 base, with 12 bases separating them. Germline loops: CDR1 SGHNT, CDR2 YYREEE (reference sequence). The CDR3 totals 15 residues. CDR3 sequence reads: CASSFGQLKNTEAFF. CDR3 nucleotide sequence: TGTGCCAGCAGCTTTGGACAGCTAAAGAACACTGAAGCTTTCTTT. The whole variable domain, filled in from reference TRBV5-4 and TRBJ1-1, reads ETGVTQSPTHLIKTRGQQVTLRCSSQSGHNTVSWYQQALGQGPQFIFQYYREEENGRGNFPPRFSGLQFPNYSSELNVNALELDDSALYLCASSFGQLKNTEAFFGQGTRLTVV.

This clone was seen once. The V call is TRBV7-2, the J call TRBJ2-4; D gene uncertain. The CDR3 sequence is 15 residues long. Germline V gives CDR1 SGHTA, CDR2 FQGNSA. Deletions cut 1 base from V and 4 bases from J, with 11 bases between. The CDR3 sequence is CASSLVPETKNIQYF. The DNA for the CDR3 is TGTGCCAGCAGCTTAGTTCCAGAGACGAAAAACATTCAGTACTTC. Drawing the rest from reference TRBV7-2 and TRBJ2-4, the complete variable domain is GAGVSQSPSNKVTEKGKDVELRCDPISGHTALYWYRQSLGQGLEFLIYFQGNSAPDKSGLPSDRFSAERTGGSVSTLTIQRTQQEDSAVYLCASSLVPETKNIQYFGAGTRLSVL.

This clone was detected a few times. J is TRBJ2-7 and V is TRBV5-6; D is ambiguous. The V gene lost 0 bases and the J gene lost 3 bases, with 10 bases spanning the gap. This CDR3 contains 14 residues. Looked up from germline, CDR1 is SGHDT and CDR2 is YYEEEE. The CDR3 here is CASSLDSPHYEQYF. The CDR3 DNA reads TGTGCCAGCAGCTTGGATAGTCCGCACTACGAGCAGTACTTC.

The chain recombines TRBV13 with TRBJ2-7, with TRBD1 matching 8 bases. After removal of 4 bases from V and 0 bases from J, the junction contained 2 bases not matched to a gene. This CDR3 is built from 14 residues. Looked up from germline, CDR1 is PRHDT and CDR2 is FYEKMQ (reference sequence). This CDR3 reads CASSWTGSSYEQYF. The CDR3 bases are TGTGCCAGCAGCTGGACAGGGAGCTCCTACGAGCAGTACTTC.

This chain links TRBV18 with TRBJ2-3, with 9 bases fitting TRBD1. The V gene end was trimmed by 3 bases and the J gene end by 0 bases; junction bases not matched to a gene: 4. Germline V lookup: CDR1 KGHSH, CDR2 LQKENI. The CDR3 consists of 16 residues. The DNA for the CDR3 is TGTGCCAGCTCACCGGGGACAGGGACTAGCACAGATACGCAGTATTTT. It translates to CASSPGTGTSTDTQYF.

The chain recombines TRBV27 with TRBJ1-2; D unresolved. V lost 2 bases to trimming and J lost 2 bases, with 9 bases between them. In germline, CDR1 is MNHEY, CDR2 SMNVEV (reference sequence). The CDR3 length is 14 residues. CDR3 nucleotides: TGTGCCAGCAGTTTAAGCCGGCTGAACTATGGCTACACCTTC. Its protein is CASSLSRLNYGYTF.

The rearrangement uses TRBV29-1 and TRBJ1-1, with 10 bases that match TRBD1. The CDR3 contains 13 residues. The junction had 5 bases not matched to a gene; V was cut back by 7 bases and J by 3 bases. CDR1 and CDR2 from the germline V gene are SQVTM and ANQGSEA. The CDR3 DNA reads TGCAGCGGTAAGGGACAGGGGCACACTGAAGCTTTCTTT. It specifies CSGKGQGHTEAFF.

This rearrangement joins TRBV6-5 to TRBJ1-1, with TRBD1 matching 10 bases. The CDR3 extends over 15 amino acids. The ends lost 2 bases at V and 6 bases at J; junction bases unmatched: 6. Looked up from germline, CDR1 is MNHEY and CDR2 is SVGAGI. The CDR3 DNA reads TGTGCCAGCAGTTACCGGGACAGGGGTTTTGCTGAAGCTTTCTTT. Translating gives CASSYRDRGFAEAFF.